This TCR beta chain was retrieved from a study of T cells in Graves' hyperthyroidism and ophthalmopathy (dated by TCRdb to about 2019). In the study overall: Peripheral blood was collected at initial diagnosis, before any treatment. After blood sampling, hyperthyroidism patients were treated with methimazole at a starting dose of 30 mg daily, and ophthalmopathy patients were treated with high-dose intravenous methylprednisolone. TCR Vbeta CDR3 sequencing of 120 to 150 peripheral blood samples (under 45 ophthalmopathy, under 80 hyperthyroidism and around 17 progressor patients) is reported in the paper. Whether ophthalmopathy could be predicted prospectively was tested in an independent validation cohort made up of roughly 20 hyperthyroidism patients plus 17 patients who later progressed to ophthalmopathy. In six Graves' hyperthyroidism patients, the study also compared T-cell repertoires from thyroid tissue with T-cell repertoires from blood. To identify TCR V-J signatures that set the groups apart, the researchers used a discovery cohort of 100 patients, made up of 40 to 45 with Graves' ophthalmopathy and some 55 with stable Graves' hyperthyroidism. The 95 to 100 discovery patients were divided at random into training and test sets in a 7:3 ratio. Overall study outcomes, separate from this receptor: Sample size was not statistically predetermined, and blinding of investigators to group allocation was not performed. During validation, the model predicted progression to ophthalmopathy a median of about 5.9 months ahead of onset, with around 70% sensitivity and under 85% specificity. Most expanded thyroid clonotypes (frequency above 0.001) were also found in blood, which suggests that blood repertoires may mirror thyroid immune responses. In cross-validation, a model built on a 13 V-J signature told ophthalmopathy apart from stable hyperthyroidism with approximately 91% sensitivity and around 84% specificity, and in testing the same model reached 80%/75%.

Graves' hyperthyroidism was defined as stable when no progression to ophthalmopathy occurred over 18 months of follow-up. The hyperthyroidism patients were between 18 and 65 years old and newly diagnosed, with a disease duration of less than 2 months. Exclusion was applied to patients with uncontrolled infections, other autoimmune diseases, pregnancy or lactation. Diagnoses were established on the basis of clinical symptoms, serum thyroxine and TRAb, thyroid ultrasound, and orbital computed tomography. Ficoll-Paque density gradient centrifugation was used to isolate PBMCs from approximately 11 ml of fresh peripheral blood. Total RNA was extracted with Trizol reagent, and quality was checked on an Agilent 2100 Bioanalyzer. Amplification of TCR beta CDR3 regions was carried out from RNA transcripts. A first-round RT-PCR of the TCR CDR3 used the HTBI primer set with the Qiagen OneStep RT-PCR kit. Libraries were constructed in a second round of multiplex PCR, after which size selection and purification were carried out. Sequencing of the libraries was done on an Illumina HiSeq2000 using paired-end 100 bp reads. The study's own analysis went as follows. SOAPnuke was used to process the raw data, removing reads that contained adapters or uncalled bases, had a mean Phred below 15, or lacked an exact match to the constant primer or identifier. High-quality paired reads were merged using COPE v1.2.5, and each unique nucleotide sequence was defined as a clonotype. MiTCR v1.1 was used to align the clonotypes against IMGT TRBV, TRBD and TRBJ reference segments. The analysis included only V-J combinations with a frequency above 0.0001, which together covered over 98% of the repertoires. The TCS score was defined as the ratio of F50 (clonal expansion) to E x V (chaos), calculated using BLOSUM62-based TCRdist between CDR3 peptides within each V-J. Welch's t-statistics and random forest reduced around 520 V-J features to some 14, which were used in a naive Bayes classifier (R e1071). The raw public reads went through TCRdb reprocessing: fastp at Q25, MiXCR clone calling, in-frame beta chains kept. Rows with a matching CDR3 protein are joined into one entry that keeps the most common DNA and genes. TCRdb, not the original authors, processed these V and J calls. The sample table shows some 560,000 distinct CDR3 sequences, and roughly 14% are seen once. The ten largest clones take up approximately 7.4% of the sample.

Concerning this clonotype: This clone's antigen is unknown. No qualities accompany the bases; no much larger clone lies one base away.

Its CDR3 holds 15 amino acids, cysteine through phenylalanine. Just the 45-base CDR3 DNA is kept, in frame starting at base 1. The junction shows trimming of 0 bases on V and 3 bases on J, plus 12 bases between the germline ends. As encoded in the germline V gene (reference sequence), CDR1 is DFQATT while CDR2 is SNEGSKA. The sequence joins TRBV20-1 to TRBJ2-4; TRBD2 is perhaps the D gene, given 6 matching bases. The TCR sequence derives from a woman aged 25 to 39 with Graves' hyperthyroidism. Material for sequencing was blood. The bases are TGCAGTGCTAGAGAATGGGGGGATGGCAAAAACATTCAGTACTTC. Translation gives CSAREWGDGKNIQYF.